This TCR beta chain was sequenced during a study of cytomegalovirus exposure and HLA in healthy donors. Though nominally healthy at sampling, donors likely had unrecorded immune exposures. PCR used 60 Vbeta primers and 13 Jbeta primers. Clones were sequenced by immunoSEQ multiplex PCR, and TCRdb holds only the in-frame ones, with some missing. This table holds 100,000 or so clones, just over 75% found once. V lost 4 bases and J lost 0, with 13 bases in between. The CDR3 loop spans 16 amino acids. The germline V gene encodes CDR1 SGHTA and CDR2 FQGTGA. The material sequenced was PBMCs. This sequence was found in a man aged 35 to 55 in good health and CMV-seropositive. This chain connects TRBV7-3 to TRBJ1-3; tentative D call: TRBD1 (5 bases). CDR3 bases: TGTGCCAGCAGCTGTCGACAGTTGAACTCTGGAAACACCATATATTTT. This sequence encodes CASSCRQLNSGNTIYF.